Listed below are T cell receptor beta chains from one sample, sequenced in a study of cytomegalovirus exposure and HLA in healthy donors. Only in-frame clones appear in the TCRdb table, and some are missing; sequencing was by immunoSEQ multiplex PCR. The sample gives 150,000 or so clones, 70% to 80% of which show up once; roughly 0.99% is in the top ten. Sequences were obtained from PBMCs. The receptors derive from a woman aged 40 to 50 in good health and CMV-seronegative. The CDR3 runs from the conserved cysteine through the conserved F or W. A D gene is named only where the DNA matches it firmly. A row's size may be missing; if present it is once, few, many or a size class.

v_call,d_call,j_call,clone_size,cdr3_nt,cdr3_aa
TRBV19,.,TRBJ1-2,.,TGTGCCAGTAGTATTGTTGGGGAGTTACACTATGGCTACACCTTC,CASSIVGELHYGYTF
TRBV27,TRBD2,TRBJ2-1,.,TGTGCCAGCAGGGCTAGCGGGTATATAAGTGAGCAGTTCTTC,CASRASGYISEQFF
TRBV10-3,.,TRBJ2-3,.,TGTGCCATCAGTGAGCGGGACTCGGGAGATACGCAGTATTTT,CAISERDSGDTQYF
TRBV2,.,TRBJ2-7,few,TGTGCCAGCGGACTAAGGGGAGAGTCCTACGAGCAGTACTTC,CASGLRGESYEQYF
TRBV27,.,TRBJ1-3,.,TGTGCCAGCAGCCGGGGGGGGGCTCCAGGAAACACCATATATTTT,CASSRGGAPGNTIYF
TRBV9,.,TRBJ2-3,.,TGTGCCAGCAGCGTATCCGGTTCGGTCGATACGCAGTATTTT,CASSVSGSVDTQYF
TRBV7-9,TRBD1,TRBJ2-5,.,TGTGCCAGCAGCTCCAAAAGACAGGGGCCCATGCTACAAGAGACCCAGTACTTC,CASSSKRQGPMLQETQYF
TRBV7-9,.,TRBJ2-5,.,TGTGCCAGCAGCTCCGACCCCAGGTGGGCCCAGTACTTC,CASSSDPRWAQYF
TRBV6-5,.,TRBJ2-5,.,TGTGCCAGCAGTTACTCGACAGCTCAAGAGACCCAGTACTTC,CASSYSTAQETQYF
TRBV9,TRBD1,TRBJ1-2,.,TGTGCCAGCAGCGTGGGGACAGGTAACTATGGCTACACCTTC,CASSVGTGNYGYTF
TRBV7-8,TRBD1,TRBJ1-2,.,TGTGCCAGCGGGACAGGGGCCCTTGACTATGGCTACACCTTC,CASGTGALDYGYTF
TRBV7-6,TRBD1,TRBJ1-1,.,TGTGCCAGCAGCAAAATGGACAGGGATCCCACTGAAGCTTTCTTT,CASSKMDRDPTEAFF
TRBV5-8,TRBD2,TRBJ2-3,few,TGTGCCAGCAGCTTAGGCGGGACTAGCGGGAGAGATACGCAGTATTTT,CASSLGGTSGRDTQYF
TRBV2,TRBD1,TRBJ1-2,.,TGTGCCAGCAGAGAGGGGGCGGACTATGGCTACACCTTC,CASREGADYGYTF
TRBV27,TRBD1,TRBJ1-2,.,TGTGCCAGCCGTCGGACAGGGGCTGACCGAGGGGGCTACACCTTC,CASRRTGADRGGYTF
TRBV13,TRBD2,TRBJ2-5,.,TGTGCCAGCAGCTCCGGGACTAGCGGGAGGGCCGGTGAGACCCAGTACTTC,CASSSGTSGRAGETQYF
TRBV7-3,.,TRBJ2-1,.,TGTGCCAGCAGCTTAACGTCAGGGGCCAAGGGTGAGCAGTTCTTC,CASSLTSGAKGEQFF
TRBV7-3,.,TRBJ2-5,.,TGTGCCAGCAGCTTGGATGGCAGGGCGGGGGAGACCCAGTACTTC,CASSLDGRAGETQYF
TRBV19,.,TRBJ1-3,.,TGTGCCAGTAGTAGGGCAGTCCGCTCTGGAAACACCATATATTTT,CASSRAVRSGNTIYF
TRBV5-1,TRBD1,TRBJ1-1,once,TGCGCCAGCAGCTTGAAACAGGGGGACACTGAAGCTTTCTTT,CASSLKQGDTEAFF
TRBV7-6,.,TRBJ2-5,.,TGTGCCAGCAGCTTAGCGACGGGGACCCAGTACTTC,CASSLATGTQYF
TRBV30,.,TRBJ2-2,.,TGTGCCTGGAGTGTCCAGAACACCGGGGAGCTGTTTTTT,CAWSVQNTGELFF
TRBV2,TRBD1,TRBJ2-5,.,TGTGCCAGCAGCCCGACAGGGCAAGAGACCCAGTACTTC,CASSPTGQETQYF
TRBV25-1,.,TRBJ1-2,.,TGTGCCAGCAGTGAAGGAGGTTCAAGCTATGGCTACACCTTC,CASSEGGSSYGYTF
TRBV18,.,TRBJ2-3,.,TGTGCCAGCTCACCCGACAGGTTCACAGATACGCAGTATTTT,CASSPDRFTDTQYF
TRBV6-1,.,TRBJ2-7,.,TGTGCCACGAGGGGTGCGGGAGAGCAGTACTTC,CATRGAGEQYF
TRBV7-6,TRBD1,TRBJ1-1,.,TGTGCCAGCAGCCTGGGGACAGACGAAGCTTTCTTT,CASSLGTDEAFF
TRBV28,TRBD1,TRBJ2-7,.,TGTGCCACCAGGGGACCTCCGGGACAGCGCTCCTACGAGCAGTACTTC,CATRGPPGQRSYEQYF
TRBV7-3,TRBD2,TRBJ2-2,.,TGTGCCAGCAGCTTGACTAGCGCGGACACCGGGGAGCTGTTTTTT,CASSLTSADTGELFF
TRBV7-6,.,TRBJ2-3,.,TGTGCCAGCAGCCCGGGCACAGATACGCAGTATTTT,CASSPGTDTQYF
TRBV30,TRBD1,TRBJ1-5,.,TGTGCCTGGAGTGTCACAGGGGGGCAGCCCCAGCATTTT,CAWSVTGGQPQHF
TRBV27,TRBD1,TRBJ1-1,.,TGTGCCAGCAGTCTCGGACAGGGAGGGAGAACTGAAGCTTTCTTT,CASSLGQGGRTEAFF
TRBV6-5,.,TRBJ1-1,.,TGTGCCAGCGTCCGCAATGTACAGGGTTCCGAAGCTTTCTTT,CASVRNVQGSEAFF
TRBV28,TRBD1,TRBJ2-7,few,TGTGCCAGCATTACTGGACAGGGGGCTAGCGAGCAGTACTTC,CASITGQGASEQYF
TRBV28,TRBD1,TRBJ1-2,.,TGTGCCACCCCCCAAGGGACAGGAGAGGGCTACACCTTC,CATPQGTGEGYTF
TRBV5-1,TRBD2,TRBJ2-7,few,TGCGCCAGCAGCTTGGTGAGTGGGACTAGCGGCTACGAGCAGTACTTC,CASSLVSGTSGYEQYF
TRBV5-4,.,TRBJ2-3,.,TGTGCCAGCAGACTTGGGGGGGCCGGCACAGATACGCAGTATTTT,CASRLGGAGTDTQYF
TRBV9,.,TRBJ1-4,.,TGTGCCAGCAGCGTGGGAAGTTCCGGGACAGAAAAACTGTTTTTT,CASSVGSSGTEKLFF
TRBV7-3,.,TRBJ2-5,.,TGTGCCAGCAGCCCGACAGCTAGCCAAGAGACCCAGTACTTC,CASSPTASQETQYF
TRBV11-2,TRBD2,TRBJ2-2,.,TGTGCCAGCAGCCGGATAGGTCTAGCGGGAGTTCGGTCCGGGGAGCTGTTTTTT,CASSRIGLAGVRSGELFF